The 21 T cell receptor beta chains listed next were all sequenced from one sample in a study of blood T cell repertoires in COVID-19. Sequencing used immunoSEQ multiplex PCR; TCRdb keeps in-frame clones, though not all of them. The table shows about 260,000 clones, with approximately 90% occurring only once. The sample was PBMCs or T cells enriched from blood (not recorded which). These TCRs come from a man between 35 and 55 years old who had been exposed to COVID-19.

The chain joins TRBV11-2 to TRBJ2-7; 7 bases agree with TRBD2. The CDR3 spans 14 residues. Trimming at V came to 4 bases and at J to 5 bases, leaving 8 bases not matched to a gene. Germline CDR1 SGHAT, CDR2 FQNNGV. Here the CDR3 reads CASSSSGAYDEQYF. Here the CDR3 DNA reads TGTGCCAGCAGCTCGAGCGGGGCTTACGACGAGCAGTACTTC.

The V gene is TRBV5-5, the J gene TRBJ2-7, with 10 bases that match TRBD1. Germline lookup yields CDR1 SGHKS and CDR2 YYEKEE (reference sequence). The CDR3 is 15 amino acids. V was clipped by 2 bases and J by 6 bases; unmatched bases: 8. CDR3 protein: CASSFSGTGAGEQYF. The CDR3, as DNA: TGTGCCAGCAGCTTTTCCGGGACAGGGGCGGGCGAGCAGTACTTC.

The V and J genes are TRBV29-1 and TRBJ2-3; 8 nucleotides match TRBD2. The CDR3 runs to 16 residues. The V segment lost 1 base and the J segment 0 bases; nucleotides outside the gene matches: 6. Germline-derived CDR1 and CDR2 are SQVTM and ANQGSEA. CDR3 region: CSVEATSSGSTDTQYF. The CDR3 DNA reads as TGCAGCGTTGAAGCGACATCTAGCGGGAGCACAGATACGCAGTATTTT.

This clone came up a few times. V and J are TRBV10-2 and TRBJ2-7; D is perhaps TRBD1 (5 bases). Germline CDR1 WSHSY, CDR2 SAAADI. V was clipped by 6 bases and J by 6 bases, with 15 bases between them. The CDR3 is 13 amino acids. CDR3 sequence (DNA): TGCGCCAGCAGGCACAGGTCTCTCTCCGAGCAGTACTTC. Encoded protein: CASRHRSLSEQYF.

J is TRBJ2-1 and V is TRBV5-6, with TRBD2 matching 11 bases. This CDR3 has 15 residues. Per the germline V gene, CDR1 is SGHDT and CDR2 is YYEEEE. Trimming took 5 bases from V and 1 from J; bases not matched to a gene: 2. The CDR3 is CASRGTSGSYNEQFF. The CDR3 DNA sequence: TGTGCCAGCAGGGGGACTAGCGGATCCTACAATGAGCAGTTCTTC.

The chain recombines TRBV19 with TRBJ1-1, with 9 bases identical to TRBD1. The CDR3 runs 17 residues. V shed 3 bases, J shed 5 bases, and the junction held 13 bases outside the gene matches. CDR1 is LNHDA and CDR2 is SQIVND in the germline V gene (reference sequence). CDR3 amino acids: CASSMSRGQGGGTEAFF. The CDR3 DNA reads TGTGCCAGTAGTATGTCGAGGGGACAGGGAGGAGGAACTGAAGCTTTCTTT.

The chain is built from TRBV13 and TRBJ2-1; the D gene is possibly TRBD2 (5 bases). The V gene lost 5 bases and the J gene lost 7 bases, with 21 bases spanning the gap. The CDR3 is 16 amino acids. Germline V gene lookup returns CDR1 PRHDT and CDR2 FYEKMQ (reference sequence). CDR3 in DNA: TGTGCCAGCAGCCGAGGAGCTTTATCGGACTCTAATGAGCAGTTCTTC. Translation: CASSRGALSDSNEQFF.

The CDR3 reads CASSLGDWKDTQYF. The DNA of the CDR3 is TGTGCCAGCAGCTTAGGGGACTGGAAAGATACGCAGTATTTT. The chain employs TRBV5-6 and TRBJ2-3; D perhaps matches TRBD2 (6 bases). With 2 bases removed from V and 5 bases from J, the gap between germline ends came to 12 bases. CDR1 is SGHDT and CDR2 is YYEEEE in the germline V gene. The CDR3 spans 14 residues.

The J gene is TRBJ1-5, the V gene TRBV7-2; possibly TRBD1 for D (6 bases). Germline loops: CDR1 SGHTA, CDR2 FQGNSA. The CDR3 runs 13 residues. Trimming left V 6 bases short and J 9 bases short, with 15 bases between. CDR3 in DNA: TGTGCCAGCAGAAGGGACACCCTCGGGCCCCAGCATTTT. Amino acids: CASRRDTLGPQHF.

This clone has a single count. The CDR3, as DNA: TGTGCCAGTAGTGCCCAGACTAGGACCGCTAATGAAAAACTGTTTTTT. Its translation is CASSAQTRTANEKLFF. V usage is TRBV19 and J usage is TRBJ1-4; D unresolved. The CDR3 has 16 residues. Trimming took off 5 bases at V and 3 bases at J, with 16 bases between the two ends. Germline loops: CDR1 LNHDA, CDR2 SQIVND (reference sequence).

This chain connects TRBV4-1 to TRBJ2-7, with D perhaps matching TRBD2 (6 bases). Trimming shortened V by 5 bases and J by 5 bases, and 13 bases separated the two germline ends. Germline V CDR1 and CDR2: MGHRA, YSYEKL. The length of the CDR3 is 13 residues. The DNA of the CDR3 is TGCGCCAGCAGCTCCATCGCGGGGAACGAGCAGTACTTC. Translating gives CASSSIAGNEQYF.

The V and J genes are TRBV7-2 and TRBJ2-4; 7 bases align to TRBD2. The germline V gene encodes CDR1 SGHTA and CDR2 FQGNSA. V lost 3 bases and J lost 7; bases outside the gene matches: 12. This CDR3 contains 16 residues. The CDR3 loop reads CASSFGGSVSGNIQYF. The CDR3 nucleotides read TGTGCCAGCAGCTTTGGCGGGAGTGTTTCTGGGAACATTCAGTACTTC.

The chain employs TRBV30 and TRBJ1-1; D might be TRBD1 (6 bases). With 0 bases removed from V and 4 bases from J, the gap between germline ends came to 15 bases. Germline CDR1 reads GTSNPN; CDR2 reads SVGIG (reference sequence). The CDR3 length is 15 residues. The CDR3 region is CAWSVLQGGFTEAFF. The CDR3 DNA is TGTGCCTGGAGTGTACTACAGGGTGGCTTCACTGAAGCTTTCTTT.

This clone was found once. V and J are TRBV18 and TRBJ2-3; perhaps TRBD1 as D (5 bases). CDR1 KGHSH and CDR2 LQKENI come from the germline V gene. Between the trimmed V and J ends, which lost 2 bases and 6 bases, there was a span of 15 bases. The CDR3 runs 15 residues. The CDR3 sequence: CASSPSSLGADTQYF. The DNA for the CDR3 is TGTGCCAGCTCACCATCAAGTCTAGGGGCGGATACGCAGTATTTT.

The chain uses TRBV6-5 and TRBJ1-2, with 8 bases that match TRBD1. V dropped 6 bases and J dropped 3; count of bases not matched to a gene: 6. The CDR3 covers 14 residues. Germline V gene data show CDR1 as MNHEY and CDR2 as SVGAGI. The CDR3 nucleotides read TGTGCCAGCAGGCCGACAGGGGCATACTATGGCTACACCTTC. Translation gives CASRPTGAYYGYTF.

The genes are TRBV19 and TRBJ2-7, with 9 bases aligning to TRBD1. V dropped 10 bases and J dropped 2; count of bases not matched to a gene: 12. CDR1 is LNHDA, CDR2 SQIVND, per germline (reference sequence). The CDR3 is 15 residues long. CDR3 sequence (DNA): TGTGCCACGCAACAGGGGGCCTCCTTAACCTACGAGCAGTACTTC. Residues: CATQQGASLTYEQYF.

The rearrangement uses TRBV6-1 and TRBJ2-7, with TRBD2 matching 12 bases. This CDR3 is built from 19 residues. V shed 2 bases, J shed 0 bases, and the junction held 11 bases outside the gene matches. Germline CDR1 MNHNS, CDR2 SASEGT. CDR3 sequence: CASSERMGLAGGHSYEQYF. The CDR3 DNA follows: TGTGCCAGCAGTGAAAGAATGGGGCTAGCGGGAGGGCACTCCTACGAGCAGTACTTC.

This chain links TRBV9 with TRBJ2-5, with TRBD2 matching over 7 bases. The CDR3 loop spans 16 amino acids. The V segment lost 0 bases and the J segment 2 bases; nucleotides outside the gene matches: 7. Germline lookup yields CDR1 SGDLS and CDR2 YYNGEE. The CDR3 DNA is TGTGCCAGCAGCGTAGGTTCCGGGGGGAGGCAAGAGACCCAGTACTTC. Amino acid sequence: CASSVGSGGRQETQYF.

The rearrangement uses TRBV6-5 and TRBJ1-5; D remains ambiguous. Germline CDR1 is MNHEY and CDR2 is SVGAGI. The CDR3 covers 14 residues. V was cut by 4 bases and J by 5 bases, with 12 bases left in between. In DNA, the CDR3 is TGTGCCAGCAGTTTGCCTGGGCTTCATCAGCCCCAGCATTTT. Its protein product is CASSLPGLHQPQHF.

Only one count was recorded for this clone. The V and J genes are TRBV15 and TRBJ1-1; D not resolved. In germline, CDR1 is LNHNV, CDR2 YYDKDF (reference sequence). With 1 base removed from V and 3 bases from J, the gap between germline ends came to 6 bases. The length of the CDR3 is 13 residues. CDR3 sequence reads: CATSRVLDTEAFF. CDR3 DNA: TGTGCCACCAGCAGAGTTCTTGACACTGAAGCTTTCTTT.

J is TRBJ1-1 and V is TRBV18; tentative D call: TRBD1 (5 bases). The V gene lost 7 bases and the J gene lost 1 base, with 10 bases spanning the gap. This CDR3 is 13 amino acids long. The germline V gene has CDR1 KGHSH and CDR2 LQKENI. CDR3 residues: CASWQQANTEAFF. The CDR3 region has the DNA TGTGCCAGCTGGCAACAGGCGAACACTGAAGCTTTCTTT.